A single T cell receptor beta chain is shown here with its context. Its cognate antigen is unknown. The data originate from a study of PD-1 blockade in mismatch repair-deficient tumors. Study-wide context: Patients had 12 mismatch repair-deficient cancer types and were previously treated and progressing. General observations from the study: Tumor-resident clones, often undetectable pretreatment in blood, expanded then contracted after pembrolizumab.

PCR or immunohistochemistry showed mismatch repair deficiency in every enrolled patient. TCR sequencing covered a few patients who responded to pembrolizumab. The V gene end was trimmed by 1 base and the J gene end by 7 bases; junction bases not matched to a gene: 17. Looked up from germline, CDR1 is LGHNA and CDR2 is YSLEER. The CDR3 length is 20 residues. Data came from immunoSEQ multiplex PCR; TCRdb stores just in-frame clones and leaves some out. The sample shows 30,000 to 40,000 clones, 80% to 90% of them seen only once. The V call is TRBV4-3, the J call TRBJ2-1; 12 bases agree with TRBD2. The source was peripheral blood, collected roughly 76 weeks after starting pembrolizumab. The sequence was collected from an adult with mismatch repair-deficient cancer. CDR3 in amino acids: CASSQVEPRHGLAGRNEQFF. In nucleotides, the CDR3 is TGCGCCAGCAGCCAAGTTGAGCCGAGGCATGGACTAGCGGGAAGGAATGAGCAGTTCTTC.